Listed here are 30 T cell receptor beta chains from one sample, sequenced in a study of beta chain features in type 1 diabetes. The isolated RNA, all of it, was reverse transcribed, so expressed TCRB transcripts were what got sequenced. Assay used: immunoSEQ multiplex PCR; TCRdb lists only in-frame clones, some missing. The sample has 400,000 to 550,000 clones, roughly an eighth seen once. The sample taken for sequencing was naive CD4+ T cells from blood. All receptors derive from a woman younger than 35 in good health.

This clone was counted a few times. The rearrangement joins TRBV5-1 to TRBJ2-1; D is perhaps TRBD2 (6 bases). Trimming took 0 bases from V and 5 from J, leaving 9 bases between them. The CDR3 runs to 14 residues. Germline V gene data show CDR1 as SGHRS and CDR2 as YFSETQ. In nucleotides, the CDR3 is TGCGCCAGCAGCTTGGTCGGGGGAAACAATGAGCAGTTCTTC. This gives the protein CASSLVGGNNEQFF.

This clone was found a few times. The rearrangement uses TRBV7-9 and TRBJ2-1, with TRBD2 identical over 11 bases. This CDR3 has 14 residues. From germline, CDR1 is SEHNR and CDR2 FQNEAQ (reference sequence). Losses at the gene ends were 8 bases for V and 5 bases for J; bases not matched to a gene: 5. This CDR3 reads CASRTSGYDNEQFF. The CDR3 nucleotides read TGTGCCAGCCGGACTAGCGGGTATGACAATGAGCAGTTCTTC.

The chain links TRBV5-6 to TRBJ2-7; D might be TRBD2 (5 bases). The CDR3 contains 15 residues. Deletions cut 2 bases from V and 6 bases from J, with 18 bases between. Germline V gene sequence: CDR1 SGHDT, CDR2 YYEEEE. The CDR3 coding sequence is TGTGCCAGCAGCTTCCGCAATAGGAGGTACGGCGAGCAGTACGTC. This translates into CASSFRNRRYGEQYV.

The chain couples TRBV5-1 to TRBJ2-3; 7 nucleotides agree with TRBD2. This CDR3 spans 17 amino acids. The V segment lost 3 bases and the J segment 3 bases; nucleotides outside the gene matches: 13. Germline V CDR1 and CDR2: SGHRS, YFSETQ. The CDR3 here is CASSSTSGREWTDTQYF. CDR3 DNA: TGCGCCAGCAGCTCCACTTCAGGGCGGGAGTGGACAGATACGCAGTATTTT.

CDR3 protein: CASSPAVGSYNEQFF. CDR3 DNA: TGTGCCAGCAGCCCCGCGGTGGGATCCTACAATGAGCAGTTCTTC. The rearrangement uses TRBV9 and TRBJ2-1; D gene ambiguous. V shed 4 bases and J shed 1 base, with 12 bases lying between them. Germline V gives CDR1 SGDLS, CDR2 YYNGEE. CDR3 length: 15 amino acids.

V and J are TRBV7-2 and TRBJ2-5, with TRBD1 as a possible D gene (5 bases). Germline CDR1 and CDR2: SGHTA and FQGNSA. The V end lost 0 bases, the J end lost 2 bases, and 10 bases lay between the germline ends. This CDR3 is 15 amino acids long. The CDR3 DNA reads as TGTGCCAGCAGCTTAGCGTCCACAGGTCAAGAGACCCAGTACTTC. Its protein product is CASSLASTGQETQYF.

The chain links TRBV6-6 to TRBJ2-1; D possibly corresponds to TRBD1 (5 bases). Per the germline V gene, CDR1 is MNHNY and CDR2 is SVGAGI (reference sequence). V was trimmed by 8 bases and J by 3 bases, leaving 11 bases between them. The CDR3 sequence is 13 residues long. CDR3 amino acids: CASGARNYNEQFF. The CDR3, as DNA: TGTGCCAGCGGGGCCCGGAACTACAATGAGCAGTTCTTC.

This chain connects TRBV6-5 to TRBJ2-3; a possible D gene is TRBD1 (6 bases). Germline V gene data show CDR1 as MNHEY and CDR2 as SVGAGI. This CDR3 has 14 residues. The germline V and J ends were trimmed by 8 bases and 1 base, with 13 bases remaining between them. The CDR3 nucleotides read TGTGCCAGCGTTTTCCGGACAGGCACAGATACGCAGTATTTT. Its translation: CASVFRTGTDTQYF.

The chain couples TRBV2 to TRBJ1-1; D unresolved. There are 11 residues in the CDR3. Germline assignment: CDR1 SNHLY and CDR2 FYNNEI. The V end was cut by 11 bases, the J end by 3 bases, with 10 bases between. CDR3 sequence: CASFRDTEAFF. The CDR3 nucleotides are TGTGCCTCCTTCCGGGACACTGAAGCTTTCTTT.

This clone came up a few times. The chain couples TRBV6-4 to TRBJ2-2; TRBD2 aligns across 10 bases. Germline values: CDR1 MRHNA, CDR2 SNTAGT. The CDR3 contains 16 residues. Germline trimming cut 4 bases from V and 5 bases from J; bases unmatched to any gene: 7. The CDR3 spells CASSASGGTSTGELFF. The CDR3 nucleotides are TGTGCCAGCAGTGCTAGCGGGGGAACCTCTACCGGGGAGCTGTTTTTT.

The rearrangement joins TRBV7-3 to TRBJ2-3, with 13 bases aligning to TRBD2. This CDR3 has 15 amino acids. V trimming: 4 bases; J trimming: 4 bases; junction bases outside the gene matches: 2. From germline, CDR1 is SGHTA and CDR2 FQGTGA. The CDR3: CASSSTSGRSDTQYF. CDR3 nucleotide sequence: TGTGCCAGCAGCTCGACTAGCGGGAGGTCAGATACGCAGTATTTT.

This chain uses TRBV11-1 with TRBJ1-1, with D tentatively TRBD1 (5 bases). Germline assignment: CDR1 SGHAT and CDR2 FQDESV (reference sequence). The germline V and J ends were trimmed by 7 bases and 1 base, with 13 bases remaining between them. This CDR3 is 14 amino acids long. The CDR3, as DNA: TGTGCCAGCACTGCAGGGCGCCGGAACACTGAAGCTTTCTTT. This codes for CASTAGRRNTEAFF.

The rearrangement links TRBV7-3 to TRBJ2-7, with D unresolved. The germline V gene encodes CDR1 SGHTA and CDR2 FQGTGA. V lost 1 base and J 3 bases, leaving 13 bases between the germline ends. The CDR3 loop spans 15 amino acids. The CDR3 DNA is TGTGCCAGCAGCTTAAGTCCAGTGAATAACTACGAGCAGTACTTC. It is translated as CASSLSPVNNYEQYF.

This clone occurred a few times. This sequence joins TRBV30 and TRBJ2-1; weak D call: TRBD1 (6 bases). This CDR3 has 15 residues. Germline assignment: CDR1 GTSNPN and CDR2 SVGIG (reference sequence). The V end lost 6 bases, the J end lost 0 bases, and 15 bases lay between the germline ends. CDR3 in amino acids: CACPRGGFSYNEQFF. The CDR3 DNA follows: TGTGCCTGTCCCCGAGGGGGATTCTCCTACAATGAGCAGTTCTTC.

V is TRBV5-4 and J is TRBJ2-3, with D perhaps TRBD1 (5 bases). Germline V CDR1 and CDR2: SGHNT, YYREEE (reference sequence). The CDR3 is 16 residues long. The ends were cut back, 3 bases at V and 3 bases at J, with 17 bases in the middle. In DNA form, the CDR3 reads TGTGCCAGCAGCTCCGTGGGGCCCATAAGTACAGATACGCAGTATTTT. This sequence encodes CASSSVGPISTDTQYF.

This clone was observed a handful of times. The junction does not match germline at one end; this may be a read error. The chain has TRBV5-4 and TRBJ1-2; D is possibly TRBD1 (5 bases). CDR1 and CDR2 from the germline V gene are SGHNT and YYREEE (reference sequence). The CDR3 covers 18 residues. Written as DNA, the CDR3 is TGCGCCAGCAGCCATGGAGGGGCCCACAGTACTACTAACTATGGCTACACCTTC. The encoded protein is CASSHGGAHSTTNYGYTF.

CDR3 sequence: CASSYFLGSYNEQFF. In nucleotides, the CDR3 is TGCGCCAGCAGCTACTTTTTGGGTTCCTACAATGAGCAGTTCTTC. The chain couples TRBV5-1 to TRBJ2-1, with D hard to call. Trimming removed 3 bases from V and 1 base from J, with 11 bases in between. Germline V gene lookup returns CDR1 SGHRS and CDR2 YFSETQ. The CDR3 totals 15 residues.

This clone was observed a few times. As DNA, the CDR3 is TGTGCCAGCGCAAATACAGGGGCTGGAAACACCATATATTTT. Its translation is CASANTGAGNTIYF. The chain has TRBV25-1 and TRBJ1-3, with TRBD1 identical over 7 bases. V lost 8 bases, J lost 2 bases, and 6 bases stayed unmatched. This CDR3 has 14 amino acids. CDR1 MGHDK and CDR2 SYGVNS come from the germline V gene.

This clone has only a few counts. The CDR3 protein is CASTRPGKLYNEQFF. The CDR3 DNA follows: TGTGCCAGCACCCGACCGGGAAAGTTATACAATGAGCAGTTCTTC. The chain carries TRBV28 and TRBJ2-1, with D tentatively TRBD2 (5 bases). Germline CDR1 MDHEN, CDR2 SYDVKM. CDR3 length: 15 amino acids. Trimming cost V 7 bases and J 4 bases, with 17 bases left between them. The full variable domain, completed using reference TRBV28 and TRBJ2-1, is DVKVTQSSRYLVKRTGEKVFLECVQDMDHENMFWYRQDPGLGLRLIYFSYDVKMKEKGDIPEGYSVSREKKERFSLILESASTNQTSMYLCASTRPGKLYNEQFFGPGTRLTVL.

This clone was observed a few times. V gene TRBV7-9 combines with J gene TRBJ2-1; 11 bases are a match to TRBD1. V gave up 0 bases and J gave up 15 bases; unmatched junction bases: 7. Per germline, CDR1 SEHNR and CDR2 FQNEAQ (reference sequence). The CDR3 has 14 residues. CDR3 sequence: CASSLARGQGVLFF. The CDR3 DNA sequence: TGTGCCAGCAGCTTAGCTAGGGGACAGGGGGTCCTGTTCTTC.

This sequence joins TRBV18 and TRBJ2-7, with D possibly matching TRBD1 (6 bases). CDR3 length equals 15 residues. Germline CDR1 is KGHSH and CDR2 is LQKENI. V dropped 4 bases and J dropped 2 bases, with 15 bases sitting between them. This CDR3 is CASSRTGLGPYEQYV. CDR3 nucleotides: TGTGCCAGCTCACGTACAGGGCTAGGACCCTACGAGCAGTACGTC.

CDR3 nucleotides: TGTGCCAGCAGCCCCACCGCCGGACAGGGTATCGGCTACACCTTC. Its protein is CASSPTAGQGIGYTF. The J gene is TRBJ1-2, the V gene TRBV7-3; 8 positions agree with TRBD1. Per the germline V gene, CDR1 is SGHTA and CDR2 is FQGTGA. V shed 5 bases and J 8 bases; nucleotides not matched to a gene: 13. The CDR3 loop spans 15 amino acids.

The V and J genes are TRBV2 and TRBJ2-2; 15 nucleotides match TRBD2. CDR1 is SNHLY and CDR2 is FYNNEI in the germline V gene. This CDR3 comprises 15 residues. CDR3 nucleotides: TGTGTATTCTGGACTAGCGGGAGGGACACCGGGGAGCTGTTTTTT. Its translation is CVFWTSGRDTGELFF.

A few counts support this clone. The chain carries TRBV29-1 and TRBJ2-6; no firm D call. The V gene's germline CDR1 is SQVTM and CDR2 ANQGSEA. The CDR3 runs to 14 residues. Trimming pared 5 bases from V and 2 bases from J, leaving 10 bases between. CDR3 loop: CSVLGQTGANVLTF. The CDR3 nucleotides are TGCAGCGTTCTCGGGCAGACTGGGGCCAACGTCCTGACTTTC.

This clone was seen only a few times. The junction departs from the called germline gene at one end, perhaps through a read error. The chain is built from TRBV30 and TRBJ2-1; D might be TRBD1 or TRBD2, each matching 5 bases. This CDR3 region has 13 residues. Germline CDR1 GTSNPN, CDR2 SVGIG (reference sequence). This chain's CDR3 is CAWSVDRLSRGIF. The CDR3 DNA sequence: TGTGCCTGGAGTGTAGACCGACTTTCGAGGGGTATCTTC.

This clone was found a few times. The rearrangement joins TRBV14 to TRBJ2-7; 7 nucleotides line up with TRBD1. CDR1 SGHDN and CDR2 FVKESK come from the germline V gene. Germline trimming cut 4 bases from V and 6 bases from J; bases unmatched to any gene: 6. This CDR3 is built from 13 residues. The CDR3 protein is CASSLDRVREQYF. DNA of the CDR3: TGTGCCAGCAGCCTCGACAGGGTCCGCGAGCAGTACTTC.

This clone turned up a few times. The chain combines TRBV5-1 with TRBJ2-1; maybe TRBD2 (5 bases). V lost 4 bases to trimming and J lost 9 bases, with 17 bases between them. Germline values: CDR1 SGHRS, CDR2 YFSETQ. The CDR3 extends over 14 amino acids. CDR3 protein: CASSTAPPEGEQFF. CDR3 DNA: TGCGCCAGCAGCACAGCCCCACCCGAGGGTGAGCAGTTCTTC.

The genes are TRBV19 and TRBJ2-7; 12 nucleotides match TRBD2. Per germline, CDR1 LNHDA and CDR2 SQIVND (reference sequence). This CDR3 is 15 amino acids long. J was trimmed by 0 bases and V by 6 bases; bases with no gene match: 3. CDR3 sequence reads: CASRRTSGDSYEQYF. Written as DNA, the CDR3 is TGTGCCAGTAGGAGGACTAGCGGGGACTCCTACGAGCAGTACTTC.

The chain uses TRBV6-8 and TRBJ2-4; D call uncertain. The germline CDR1 and CDR2 sequences are MNHGY and SAAAGT. The length of the CDR3 is 13 residues. Between the trimmed V and J ends, which lost 10 bases and 0 bases, there was a span of 10 bases. The CDR3 region has the DNA TGTGCCAAGTCAGAACCAGCCAAAAACATTCAGTACTTC. Protein: CAKSEPAKNIQYF.

V and J are TRBV27 and TRBJ2-7, with 11 bases identical to TRBD2. Germline V gene data show CDR1 as MNHEY and CDR2 as SMNVEV (reference sequence). The J segment lost 3 bases and the V segment lost 5 bases, leaving 6 bases of the junction unmatched. The CDR3 consists of 15 residues. For the CDR3, the DNA is TGTGCCAGCAGTCCACCGGGACTAGCGGACTACGAGCAGTACTTC. As protein: CASSPPGLADYEQYF.